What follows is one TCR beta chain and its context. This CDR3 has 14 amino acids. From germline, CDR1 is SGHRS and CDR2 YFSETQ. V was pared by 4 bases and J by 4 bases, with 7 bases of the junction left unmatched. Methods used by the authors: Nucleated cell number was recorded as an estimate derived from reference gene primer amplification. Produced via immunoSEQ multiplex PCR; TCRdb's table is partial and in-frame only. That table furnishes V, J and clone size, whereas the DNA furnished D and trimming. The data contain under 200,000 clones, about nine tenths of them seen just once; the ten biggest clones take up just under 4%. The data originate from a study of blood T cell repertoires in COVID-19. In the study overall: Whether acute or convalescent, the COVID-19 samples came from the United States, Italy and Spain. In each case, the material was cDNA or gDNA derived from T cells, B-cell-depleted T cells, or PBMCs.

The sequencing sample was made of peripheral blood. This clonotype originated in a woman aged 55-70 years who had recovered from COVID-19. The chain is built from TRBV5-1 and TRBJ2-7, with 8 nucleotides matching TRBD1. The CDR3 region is CASSGRTGSYEQYF. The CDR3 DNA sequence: TGCGCCAGCAGCGGGCGGACAGGGTCTTACGAGCAGTACTTC.